Presented here are 6 T cell receptor beta chains from one specimen sequenced in a study of human T cells and chemical hapten exposure. Time point described: pre-sensitization, week 0. Treatment denoted: therapeutic diphenylcyclopropenone sensitization with weekly scalp DPC. Using its own MiXCR run on the RACE reads, TCRdb lists one record per CDR3 protein. The sample shows about 350,000 distinct CDR3 sequences, around 5.5% of them seen only once. This sample comprised whole blood, obtained in connection with sensitization to the hapten diphenylcyclopropenone (DPC). All receptors come from a woman aged 18-29 years with alopecia areata. Some clones in this sample may be carry-over from other donors' samples.

The V call is TRBV29-1, the J call TRBJ2-7; TRBD1 matches at 9 bases. The length of the CDR3 is 14 residues. Germline CDR1 is SQVTM and CDR2 is ANQGSEA. V gave up 4 bases and J gave up 5 bases; unmatched junction bases: 9. CDR3 nucleotide sequence: TGCAGCGTTGCGGGGACAGGGCGAAGGGACGAGCAGTACTTC. Its protein product is CSVAGTGRRDEQYF.

This clonotype was seen a few times. The J gene is TRBJ2-7, the V gene TRBV4-1; possible D gene TRBD1, 5 bases. CDR3 size: 15 residues. Germline V gene sequence: CDR1 MGHRA, CDR2 YSYEKL. Trimming removed 0 bases at V and 2 bases at J, with 11 bases between. The CDR3 DNA reads TGCGCCAGCAGCCAAGATGTACAGGCCCCCTACGAGCAGTACTTC. Translation: CASSQDVQAPYEQYF.

The genes are TRBV24-1 and TRBJ2-7; tentatively, D is TRBD2 (5 bases). Germline V gives CDR1 KGHDR, CDR2 SFDVKD. This CDR3 has 14 residues. V lost 3 bases, J lost 2 bases, and 10 bases lay in between. The CDR3 coding sequence is TGTGCCACCAGTGATGGCGGGTTAACCTACGAGCAGTACTTC. Translating it yields CATSDGGLTYEQYF.

In this sample, this clonotype turned up many times. The V call is TRBV20-1, the J call TRBJ2-1; 8 nucleotides line up with TRBD1. The V gene's germline CDR1 is DFQATT and CDR2 SNEGSKA (reference sequence). The CDR3 is made up of 14 amino acids. Germline trimming cut 5 bases from V and 5 bases from J; bases unmatched to any gene: 8. CDR3 bases: TGCAGTGCTCTCGGACAGGGACCTCACAATGAGCAGTTCTTC. It encodes CSALGQGPHNEQFF.

This chain connects TRBV4-3 to TRBJ1-6; perhaps TRBD1 as D (6 bases). The CDR3 is made up of 14 amino acids. Trimming took 0 bases from V and 10 from J, leaving 10 bases between them. Per germline, CDR1 LGHNA and CDR2 YSLEER. The CDR3 sequence: CASSQDRGASPLHF. DNA of the CDR3: TGCGCCAGCAGCCAAGATCGGGGGGCCTCACCCCTCCACTTT.

This clonotype showed up just a few times. Germline and junction disagree at one end, which may indicate a read error. The chain has TRBV3-1 and TRBJ1-2; TRBD1 might be the D (5 bases). Germline loops: CDR1 LGHDT, CDR2 YNNKEL (reference sequence). This CDR3 region has 12 residues. CDR3 sequence reads: CASSRGPEQVHF. The CDR3 DNA sequence: TGTGCCAGCAGCCGGGGCCCCGAGCAGGTCCACTTC.